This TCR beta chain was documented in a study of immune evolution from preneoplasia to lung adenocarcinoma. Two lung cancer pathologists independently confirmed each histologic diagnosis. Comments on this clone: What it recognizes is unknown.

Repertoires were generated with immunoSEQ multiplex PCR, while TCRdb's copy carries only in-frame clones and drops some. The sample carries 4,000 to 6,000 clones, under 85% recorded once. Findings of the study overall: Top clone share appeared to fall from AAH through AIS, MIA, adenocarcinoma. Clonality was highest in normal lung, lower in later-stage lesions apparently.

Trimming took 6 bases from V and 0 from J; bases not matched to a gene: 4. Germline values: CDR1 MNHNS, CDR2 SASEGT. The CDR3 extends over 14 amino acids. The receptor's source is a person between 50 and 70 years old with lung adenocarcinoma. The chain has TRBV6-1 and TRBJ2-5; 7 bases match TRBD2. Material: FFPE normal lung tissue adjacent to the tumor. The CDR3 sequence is CASRGRGYQETQYF. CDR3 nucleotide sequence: TGTGCCAGCAGGGGGCGGGGGTACCAAGAGACCCAGTACTTC.